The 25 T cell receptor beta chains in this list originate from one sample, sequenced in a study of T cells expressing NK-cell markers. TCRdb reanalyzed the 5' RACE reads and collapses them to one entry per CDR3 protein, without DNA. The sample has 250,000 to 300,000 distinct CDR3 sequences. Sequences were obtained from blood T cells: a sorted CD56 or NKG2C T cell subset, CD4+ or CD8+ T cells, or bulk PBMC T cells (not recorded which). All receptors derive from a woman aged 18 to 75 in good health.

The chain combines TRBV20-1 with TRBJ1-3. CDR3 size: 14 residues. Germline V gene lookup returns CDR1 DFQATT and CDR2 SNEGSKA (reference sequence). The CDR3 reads CSAIDRSSGNTIYF.

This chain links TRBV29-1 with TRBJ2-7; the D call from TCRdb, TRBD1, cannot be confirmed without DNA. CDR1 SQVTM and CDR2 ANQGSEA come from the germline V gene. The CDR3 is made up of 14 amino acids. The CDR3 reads CSAGGGTGAYEQYF.

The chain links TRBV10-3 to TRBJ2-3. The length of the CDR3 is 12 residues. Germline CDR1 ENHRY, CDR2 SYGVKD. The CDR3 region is CAIGGSPDTQYF.

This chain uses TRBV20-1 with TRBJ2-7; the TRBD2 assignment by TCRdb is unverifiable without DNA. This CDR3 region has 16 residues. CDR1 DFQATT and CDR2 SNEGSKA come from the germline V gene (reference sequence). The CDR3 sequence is CSARGLAGEGDYEQYF.

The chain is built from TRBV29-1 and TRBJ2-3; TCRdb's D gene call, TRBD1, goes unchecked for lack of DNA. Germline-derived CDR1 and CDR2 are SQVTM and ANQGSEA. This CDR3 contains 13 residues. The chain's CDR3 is CSSRETSTDTQYF.

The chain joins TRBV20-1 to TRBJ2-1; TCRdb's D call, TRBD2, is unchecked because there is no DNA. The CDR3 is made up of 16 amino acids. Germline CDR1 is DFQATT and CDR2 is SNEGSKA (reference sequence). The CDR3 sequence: CSARALSGRSYNEQFF.

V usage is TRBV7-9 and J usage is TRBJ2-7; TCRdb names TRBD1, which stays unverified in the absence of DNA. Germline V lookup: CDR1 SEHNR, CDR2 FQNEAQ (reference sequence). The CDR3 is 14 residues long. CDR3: CASSSQGSSYEQYF.

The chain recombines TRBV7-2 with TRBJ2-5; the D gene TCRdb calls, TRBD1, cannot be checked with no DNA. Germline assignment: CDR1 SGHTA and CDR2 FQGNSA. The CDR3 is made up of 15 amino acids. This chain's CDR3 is CASSLAPGGLETQYF.

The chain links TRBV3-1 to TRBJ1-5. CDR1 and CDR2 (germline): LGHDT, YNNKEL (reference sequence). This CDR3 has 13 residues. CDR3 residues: CASSQGTNQPQHF.

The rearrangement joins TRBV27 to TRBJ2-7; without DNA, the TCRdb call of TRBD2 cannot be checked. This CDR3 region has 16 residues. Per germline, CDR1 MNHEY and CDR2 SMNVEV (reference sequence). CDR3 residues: CASSQMLAGVRYEQYF.

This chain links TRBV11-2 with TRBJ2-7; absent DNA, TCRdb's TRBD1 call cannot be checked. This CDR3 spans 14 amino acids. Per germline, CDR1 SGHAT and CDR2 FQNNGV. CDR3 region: CASSLQGTDYEQYF.

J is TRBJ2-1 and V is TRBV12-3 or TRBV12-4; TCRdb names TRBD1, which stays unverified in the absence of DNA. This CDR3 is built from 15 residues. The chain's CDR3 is CASSGAGTGTNEQFF.

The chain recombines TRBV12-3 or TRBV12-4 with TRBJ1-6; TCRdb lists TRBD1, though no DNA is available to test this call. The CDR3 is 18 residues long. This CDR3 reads CASSLEPRGLGYNSPLHF.

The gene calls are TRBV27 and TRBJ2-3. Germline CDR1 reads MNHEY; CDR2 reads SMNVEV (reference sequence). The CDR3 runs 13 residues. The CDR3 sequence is CASSLSLLDTQYF.

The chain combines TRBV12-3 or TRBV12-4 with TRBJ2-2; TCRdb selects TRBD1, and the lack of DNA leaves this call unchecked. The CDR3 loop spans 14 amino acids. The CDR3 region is CASSLEQVTGELFF.

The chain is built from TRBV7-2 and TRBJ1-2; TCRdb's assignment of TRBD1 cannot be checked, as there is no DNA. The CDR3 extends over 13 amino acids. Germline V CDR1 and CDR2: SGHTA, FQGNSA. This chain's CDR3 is CASSPDREDGYTF. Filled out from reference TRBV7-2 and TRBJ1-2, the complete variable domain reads GAGVSQSPSNKVTEKGKDVELRCDPISGHTALYWYRQSLGQGLEFLIYFQGNSAPDKSGLPSDRFSAERTGGSVSTLTIQRTQQEDSAVYLCASSPDREDGYTFGSGTRLTVV.

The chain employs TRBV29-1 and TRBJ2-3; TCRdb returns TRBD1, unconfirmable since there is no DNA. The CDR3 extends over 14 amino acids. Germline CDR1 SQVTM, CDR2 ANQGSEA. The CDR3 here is CSVARDRGGDTQYF.

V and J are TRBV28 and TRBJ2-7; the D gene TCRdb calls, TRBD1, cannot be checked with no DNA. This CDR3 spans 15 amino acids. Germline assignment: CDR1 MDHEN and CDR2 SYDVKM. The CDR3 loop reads CASSLTSTGVYEQYF.

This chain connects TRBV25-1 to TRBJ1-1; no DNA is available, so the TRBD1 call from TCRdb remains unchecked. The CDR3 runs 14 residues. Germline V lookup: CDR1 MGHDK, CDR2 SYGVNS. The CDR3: CASSDRTGSTEAFF.

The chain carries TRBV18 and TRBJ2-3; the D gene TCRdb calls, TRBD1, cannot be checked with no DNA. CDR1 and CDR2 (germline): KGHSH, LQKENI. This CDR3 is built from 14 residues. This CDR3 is CASSPNQGSDTQYF.

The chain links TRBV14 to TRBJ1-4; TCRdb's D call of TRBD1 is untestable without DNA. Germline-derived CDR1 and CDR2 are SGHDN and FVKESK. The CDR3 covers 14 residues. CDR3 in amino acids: CASSQGTGGEKLFF.

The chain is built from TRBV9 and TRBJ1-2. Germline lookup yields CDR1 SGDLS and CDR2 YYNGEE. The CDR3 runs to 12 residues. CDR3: CASSLLNEGYTF. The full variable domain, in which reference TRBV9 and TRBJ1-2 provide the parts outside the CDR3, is DSGVTQTPKHLITATGQRVTLRCSPRSGDLSVYWYQQSLDQGLQFLIQYYNGEERAKGNILERFSAQQFPDLHSELNLSSLELGDSALYFCASSLLNEGYTFGSGTRLTVV.

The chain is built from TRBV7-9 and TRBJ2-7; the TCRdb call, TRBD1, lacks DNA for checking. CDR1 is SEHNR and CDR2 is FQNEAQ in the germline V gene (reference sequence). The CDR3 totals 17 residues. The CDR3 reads CASSSTGSDKTSYEQYF.

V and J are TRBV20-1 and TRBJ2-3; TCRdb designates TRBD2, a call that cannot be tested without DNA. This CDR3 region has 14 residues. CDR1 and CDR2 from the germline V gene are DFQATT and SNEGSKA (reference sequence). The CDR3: CSAKTSGSTDTQYF.

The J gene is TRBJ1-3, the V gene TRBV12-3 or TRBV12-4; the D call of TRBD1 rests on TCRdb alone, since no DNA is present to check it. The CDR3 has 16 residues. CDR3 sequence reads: CASSFQEGMAGNTIYF.